The 25 T cell receptor beta chains presented below share a single source sample, sequenced in a study of T cells after yellow fever vaccination (dated by TCRdb to about 2019). The meaning of the sample's treatment or condition label: live attenuated yellow fever vaccine strain. Libraries were constructed by 5' RACE. The data were produced on an Illumina NovaSeq 6000. The public sequencing data were trimmed at Q25 with fastp and processed into clonotypes with MiXCR by TCRdb, which kept only in-frame beta chains. Entries that share a CDR3 protein sequence are merged under the most common genes and DNA. In all, the sample holds approximately 130,000 distinct CDR3 sequences, and roughly 15% of those were seen once. The top ten clones comprise roughly 43% of the sample. The source material was CD8+ T cells sorted from PBMCs, sampled 5 days after the yellow fever booster vaccination. These receptors were collected from a man aged 18 to 29 who received the YFV17D yellow fever vaccine.

Only a few counts were recorded for this clonotype. This chain joins TRBV4-1 and TRBJ2-2, with 9 bases aligning to TRBD2. The CDR3 contains 17 residues. J was trimmed by 8 bases and V by 0 bases; bases with no gene match: 10. The germline V gene has CDR1 MGHRA and CDR2 YSYEKL. CDR3 protein: CASSQDFVVAGVGELFF. The CDR3 DNA is TGCGCCAGCAGCCAAGATTTCGTCGTAGCGGGGGTTGGGGAGCTGTTTTTT.

This clonotype was found a few times. This chain uses TRBV29-1 with TRBJ2-7; 9 positions agree with TRBD2. V was pared by 6 bases and J by 7 bases, with 10 bases of the junction left unmatched. CDR1 SQVTM and CDR2 ANQGSEA come from the germline V gene. The CDR3 has 13 amino acids. In nucleotides, the CDR3 is TGCAGCGTGGGGGTCGGGCTAGCGGGGGAGCAGTACTTC. It specifies CSVGVGLAGEQYF.

This clonotype was picked up a small number of times. The chain is built from TRBV10-2 and TRBJ2-7; D is uncertain. The CDR3 loop spans 15 amino acids. Trimming took off 3 bases at V and 3 bases at J, with 15 bases between the two ends. Germline V lookup: CDR1 WSHSY, CDR2 SAAADI. The chain's CDR3 is CASSDRYHSSYEQYF. As DNA, the CDR3 is TGCGCCAGCAGTGATAGATATCACTCGAGCTACGAGCAGTACTTC.

This clonotype was seen a few times. The V gene is TRBV6-6, the J gene TRBJ2-3; D is possibly TRBD2 (5 bases). With 7 bases removed from V and 3 bases from J, the gap between germline ends came to 20 bases. Germline CDR1 and CDR2: MNHNY and SVGAGI (reference sequence). CDR3 size: 16 residues. The CDR3 is CASTPNLLAGTDTQYF. The CDR3 DNA reads as TGTGCCAGCACCCCGAATTTGCTAGCAGGAACAGATACGCAGTATTTT.

This clonotype was counted between two and nine times. The V and J genes are TRBV28 and TRBJ1-5; D not certain. CDR1 MDHEN and CDR2 SYDVKM come from the germline V gene. The V gene lost 5 bases and the J gene lost 0 bases, with 8 bases spanning the gap. The CDR3 is made up of 14 amino acids. The CDR3 protein is CASSERYSNQPQHF. The CDR3 DNA reads as TGTGCCAGCAGTGAGCGATATAGCAATCAGCCCCAGCATTTT.

The CDR3 protein is CASSYPAASGPQETQYF. CDR3 bases: TGTGCCAGCAGTTACCCGGCGGCTAGCGGCCCCCAAGAGACCCAGTACTTC. The chain employs TRBV6-6 and TRBJ2-5; 7 nucleotides agree with TRBD2. The CDR3 consists of 17 residues. Germline CDR1 MNHNY, CDR2 SVGAGI (reference sequence). Unmatched junction bases numbered 10, after V lost 2 bases and J lost 1 base.

In this sample, this clonotype turned up a few times. This sequence joins TRBV7-3 and TRBJ2-1; D may be TRBD2 (5 bases). The CDR3 covers 12 residues. Trimming removed 4 bases from V and 9 bases from J, with 10 bases in between. Germline V gene lookup returns CDR1 SGHTA and CDR2 FQGTGA. The CDR3 DNA reads as TGTGCCAGCAGCTCGGTCGAGGGTGAGCAGTTCTTC. Translation gives CASSSVEGEQFF. Full variable domain (rest looked up from reference TRBV7-3 and TRBJ2-1): GAGVSQTPSNKVTEKGKYVELRCDPISGHTALYWYRQSLGQGPEFLIYFQGTGAADDSGLPNDRFFAVRPEGSVSTLKIQRTERGDSAVYLCASSSVEGEQFFGPGTRLTVL.

For the CDR3, the DNA is TGTGCCAGTATCCCTTGGGACGATACGCAGTATTTT. Its translation is CASIPWDDTQYF. This rearrangement joins TRBV7-9 to TRBJ2-3; tentatively, D is TRBD1 or TRBD2 (5 bases each). CDR3 length: 12 residues. Germline CDR1 SEHNR, CDR2 FQNEAQ (reference sequence). V was pared by 9 bases and J by 6 bases, with 13 bases between.

Here the CDR3 reads CATSRVRGIMNTEAFF. DNA for the CDR3: TGTGCCACCAGCAGAGTGAGAGGAATCATGAACACTGAAGCTTTCTTT. The rearrangement links TRBV15 to TRBJ1-1; D is undetermined. The germline V gene encodes CDR1 LNHNV and CDR2 YYDKDF (reference sequence). Trimming pared 1 base from V and 0 bases from J, leaving 12 bases between. The CDR3 runs to 16 residues.

The V gene is TRBV5-1, the J gene TRBJ2-1, with TRBD2 identical over 7 bases. V lost 0 bases and J lost 3; bases outside the gene matches: 3. CDR1 and CDR2 from the germline V gene are SGHRS and YFSETQ. The CDR3 is 15 amino acids. The CDR3 DNA is TGCGCCAGCAGCTTGGGGCTAGCGGACTACAATGAGCAGTTCTTC. Translation gives CASSLGLADYNEQFF.

The chain recombines TRBV4-1 with TRBJ1-2; TRBD1 aligns across 8 bases. Germline CDR1 reads MGHRA; CDR2 reads YSYEKL. V trimming: 7 bases; J trimming: 8 bases; junction bases outside the gene matches: 12. This CDR3 is built from 14 residues. The CDR3 DNA is TGCGCCAGCAACCCGGGACAGGTGATTAACGGCTACACCTTC. This sequence encodes CASNPGQVINGYTF.

V is TRBV12-3 or TRBV12-4 and J is TRBJ1-1; D ambiguous. The CDR3 has 11 residues. Trimming cost V 5 bases and J 9 bases, with 10 bases left between them. The CDR3 region is CASSEAFKAFF. The CDR3 DNA reads TGTGCCAGCAGTGAGGCCTTCAAAGCTTTCTTT.

The V and J genes are TRBV6-6 and TRBJ2-1; 12 bases match TRBD2. Germline V gene sequence: CDR1 MNHNY, CDR2 SVGAGI (reference sequence). J was trimmed by 6 bases and V by 6 bases; bases with no gene match: 15. CDR3 size: 18 residues. The CDR3 spells CASSLTSGGTIPTNEQFF. The CDR3 coding sequence is TGTGCCAGCAGCCTAACTAGCGGGGGGACTATTCCTACCAATGAGCAGTTCTTC.

This clonotype showed up many times. V gene TRBV5-1 combines with J gene TRBJ1-4; 8 bases match TRBD1. Germline trimming cut 7 bases from V and 8 bases from J; bases unmatched to any gene: 4. Germline lookup yields CDR1 SGHRS and CDR2 YFSETQ. The CDR3 extends over 12 amino acids. CDR3 region: CASRQGREKLFF. CDR3 sequence (DNA): TGCGCCAGCCGACAGGGGCGGGAAAAACTGTTTTTT.

This clonotype appeared a few times. This sequence joins TRBV5-5 and TRBJ1-1; 7 bases line up with TRBD1. The CDR3 extends over 14 amino acids. Germline-derived CDR1 and CDR2 are SGHKS and YYEKEE (reference sequence). With 5 bases clipped from V and 4 bases from J, the junction kept 8 bases outside the gene matches. CDR3 sequence (DNA): TGTGCCAGCAGTCCCAGGGGGGGACGCACTGAAGCTTTCTTT. Translated, it gives CASSPRGGRTEAFF.

In its sample, this clonotype was seen a few times. The CDR3 reads CASSQDLLGTEAFF. In DNA form, the CDR3 reads TGCGCCAGCAGCCAAGACCTCCTTGGCACTGAAGCTTTCTTT. The rearrangement uses TRBV4-3 and TRBJ1-1; D is undetermined. CDR1 is LGHNA and CDR2 is YSLEER in the germline V gene. The CDR3 loop spans 14 amino acids. Trimming pared 0 bases from V and 4 bases from J, leaving 9 bases between.

The chain carries TRBV4-1 and TRBJ1-4, with 10 bases that match TRBD1. Germline trimming cut 4 bases from V and 7 bases from J; bases unmatched to any gene: 6. This CDR3 has 15 residues. Germline loops: CDR1 MGHRA, CDR2 YSYEKL. The CDR3 region is CASSPDRGFGEKLFF. CDR3 coding DNA: TGCGCCAGCAGCCCGGACAGGGGGTTTGGTGAAAAACTGTTTTTT.

Only a few counts were recorded for this clonotype. The chain uses TRBV12-3 or TRBV12-4 and TRBJ2-3, with D tentatively TRBD1 (5 bases). V was pared by 7 bases and J by 6 bases, with 26 bases between. This CDR3 is built from 17 residues. CDR3 sequence (DNA): TGTGCCAGCACCCAGGGCAGGAATAAGGCCCTCATTGATACGCAGTATTTT. Amino acid sequence: CASTQGRNKALIDTQYF.

This clonotype was found a few times. The chain has TRBV6-6 and TRBJ2-5, with D possibly TRBD1 on 6 matching bases. V dropped 7 bases and J dropped 1 base, with 13 bases sitting between them. Germline V CDR1 and CDR2: MNHNY, SVGAGI (reference sequence). This CDR3 spans 14 amino acids. DNA of the CDR3: TGTGCCAGCACCGACAGGTTTCCCCAAGAGACCCAGTACTTC. It translates to CASTDRFPQETQYF.

This clonotype was seen a handful of times. CDR3 bases: TGTGCCAGCAGCTTGTACCAGGCCTACACAGATACGCAGTATTTT. Amino acid sequence: CASSLYQAYTDTQYF. The V call is TRBV7-9, the J call TRBJ2-3; the D is unclear. Germline V CDR1 and CDR2: SEHNR, FQNEAQ (reference sequence). This CDR3 is built from 15 residues. Trimming took off 3 bases at V and 2 bases at J, with 12 bases between the two ends.

The chain carries TRBV9 and TRBJ2-3; D tentatively fits TRBD1 or TRBD2 (5 bases each). This CDR3 is built from 13 residues. Germline-derived CDR1 and CDR2 are SGDLS and YYNGEE. V lost 6 bases and J 2 bases, leaving 10 bases between the germline ends. The CDR3 loop reads CASTFGTTDTQYF. Written as DNA, the CDR3 is TGTGCCAGCACCTTTGGGACCACAGATACGCAGTATTTT.

V and J are TRBV4-1 and TRBJ2-2; D gene uncertain. CDR1 MGHRA and CDR2 YSYEKL come from the germline V gene. The CDR3 has 16 residues. Trimming shortened V by 1 base and J by 2 bases, and 11 bases separated the two germline ends. The CDR3 loop is CASSQGLGLNTGELFF. CDR3 coding DNA: TGCGCCAGCAGCCAAGGTCTGGGATTAAACACCGGGGAGCTGTTTTTT.

This clonotype was seen more than once but under ten times. The chain is built from TRBV9 and TRBJ2-3; D not resolved. The germline V and J ends were trimmed by 0 bases and 2 bases, with 7 bases remaining between them. The CDR3 has 14 amino acids. The V gene's germline CDR1 is SGDLS and CDR2 YYNGEE. The CDR3 sequence: CASSVASLTDTQYF. The CDR3 DNA reads TGTGCCAGCAGCGTAGCCAGCCTCACAGATACGCAGTATTTT.

The genes are TRBV6-5 and TRBJ2-1; 8 bases fit TRBD1. Unmatched junction bases numbered 12, after V lost 8 bases and J lost 6 bases. The CDR3 consists of 15 residues. Germline V gene data show CDR1 as MNHEY and CDR2 as SVGAGI. CDR3 sequence (DNA): TGTGCCAGCGGGACAGGCCCTTCGGGTGGCAATGAGCAGTTCTTC. Its translation: CASGTGPSGGNEQFF.

The chain links TRBV29-1 to TRBJ2-2; D gene uncertain. The V gene's germline CDR1 is SQVTM and CDR2 ANQGSEA. Trimming stripped 3 bases from V and 1 base from J, with 6 bases between. The CDR3 sequence is 13 residues long. The CDR3 loop is CSVEKGNTGELFF. CDR3 nucleotide sequence: TGCAGCGTTGAGAAAGGGAACACCGGGGAGCTGTTTTTT.